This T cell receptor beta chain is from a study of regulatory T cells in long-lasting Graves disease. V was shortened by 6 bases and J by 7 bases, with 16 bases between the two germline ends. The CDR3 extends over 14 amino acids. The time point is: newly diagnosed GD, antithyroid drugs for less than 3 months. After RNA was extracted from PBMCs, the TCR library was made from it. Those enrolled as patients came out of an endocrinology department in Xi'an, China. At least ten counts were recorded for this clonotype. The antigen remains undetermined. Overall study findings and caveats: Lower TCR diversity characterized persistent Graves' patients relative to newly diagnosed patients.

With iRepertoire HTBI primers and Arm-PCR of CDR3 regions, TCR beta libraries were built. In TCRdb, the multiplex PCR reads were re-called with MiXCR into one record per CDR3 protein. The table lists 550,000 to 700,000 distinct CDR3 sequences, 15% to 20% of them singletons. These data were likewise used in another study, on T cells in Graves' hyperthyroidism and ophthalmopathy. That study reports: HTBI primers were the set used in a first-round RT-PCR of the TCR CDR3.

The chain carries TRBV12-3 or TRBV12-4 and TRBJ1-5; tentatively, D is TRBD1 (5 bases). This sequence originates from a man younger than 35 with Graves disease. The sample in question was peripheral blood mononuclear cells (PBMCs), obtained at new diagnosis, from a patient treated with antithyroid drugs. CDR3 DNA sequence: TGTGCCAGCAGCGAGCCAGGGTATAGGCAGCCCCAGCATTTT. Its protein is CASSEPGYRQPQHF.